This T cell receptor (beta chain) stems from a study of blood T cells in healthy people across ages. Staff drew ten milliliters of peripheral blood from each donor. Comment on this clonotype: Its target is unknown.

Study findings and constraints: Per million T cells, the diversity of TCR beta decreased roughly linearly as age advanced.

A J-beta primer mix and a sample-barcoded 5' primer were used in a second PCR of about 7 to 12 cycles. Each cDNA molecule was tagged by a template-switch adaptor that had 12 random nucleotides. TCRdb re-called the 5' RACE reads with MiXCR, one entry per CDR3 protein. The top ten clones hold 25% to 35% of a sample with some 320,000 distinct CDR3 sequences, around 29% of them seen once. V gave up 1 base and J gave up 5 bases, with 11 bases separating them. Germline V lookup: CDR1 SGHAT, CDR2 FQNNGV. The CDR3 has 14 amino acids. Sequencing was performed on blood. The V and J genes are TRBV11-2 and TRBJ2-5; D might be TRBD1 or TRBD2, each matching 5 bases. This TCR was sampled from a woman between 65 and 79 years old in good health. CDR3 amino acids: CASSLVGGRETQYF. CDR3 in DNA: TGTGCCAGCAGCTTAGTTGGGGGTCGGGAGACCCAGTACTTC.